Sequencing of this T cell receptor (beta chain) was carried out in a study of shared clonotypes between healthy human individuals. Trimming cost V 3 bases and J 2 bases, with 11 bases left between them. Germline V gives CDR1 SEHNR, CDR2 FQNEAQ (reference sequence). The CDR3 runs to 14 residues. Data came from immunoSEQ multiplex PCR; TCRdb stores just in-frame clones and leaves some out. In the table there are more than 850,000 clones, approximately 80% of which are singletons. Comment on this clone: The identical CDR3 is also encoded by other nucleotide sequences in the sample.

This chain uses TRBV7-9 with TRBJ2-7; D possibly matches TRBD1 or TRBD2 (6 bases each). The sequence derives from a man aged 18 to 30 in good health. Some clones in this sample may be carry-over from other donors' samples. Specimen: memory CD4+ T cells from PBMCs. Documented subset: CD45RA-negative fraction. The CDR3 protein is CASSFGGRTYEQYF. The CDR3 DNA reads as TGTGCCAGCAGCTTTGGGGGGCGAACCTACGAGCAGTACTTC.